The 3 T cell receptor beta chains below were found in one sample sequenced in a study of cytomegalovirus exposure and HLA in healthy donors. In the PCR, 60 Vbeta and 13 Jbeta primers were used. Profiling relied on immunoSEQ multiplex PCR, and the TCRdb table lists in-frame clones only, not all of them. The repertoire holds roughly 88,000 clones, 76% seen once, with 4% to 5.5% in the top ten. Specimen: PBMCs. These receptors originate from a man under 40 in good health and CMV-seropositive.

This chain links TRBV10-2 with TRBJ2-1, with TRBD2 matching over 9 bases. This CDR3 contains 17 residues. V lost 1 base, J lost 1 base, and 5 bases stayed unmatched. From germline, CDR1 is WSHSY and CDR2 SAAADI. CDR3 coding DNA: TGCGCCAGCAGTGAGTATGGTAGCGGGAGTTCCTACAATGAGCAGTTCTTC. Encoded protein: CASSEYGSGSSYNEQFF.

Here the CDR3 DNA reads TGTGCCAGCAGCTCCGAAGGCGGGGGCCTATCATCACCGACAGATACGCAGTATTTT. Amino acids: CASSSEGGGLSSPTDTQYF. The chain recombines TRBV11-3 with TRBJ2-3; D possibly corresponds to TRBD2 (7 bases). V lost 4 bases and J lost 3, with 26 bases in between. CDR1 SGHNT and CDR2 YENEEA come from the germline V gene. CDR3 size: 19 residues. Based on the CDR3 plus reference TRBV11-3 and TRBJ2-3, the full variable domain is EAGVVQSPRYKIIEKKQPVAFWCNPISGHNTLYWYLQNLGQGPELLIRYENEEAVDDSQLPKDRFSAERLKGVDSTLKIQPAELGDSAVYLCASSSEGGGLSSPTDTQYFGPGTRLTVL.

The rearrangement uses TRBV11-3 and TRBJ1-2; 11 nucleotides agree with TRBD1. CDR1 is SGHNT, CDR2 YENEEA, per germline. The CDR3 is 13 amino acids. Trimming removed 5 bases from V and 7 bases from J; junction bases left unmatched: 3. The CDR3 here is CASSPGQGAGYTF. DNA of the CDR3: TGTGCCAGCAGCCCCGGACAGGGGGCTGGCTACACCTTC.